This T cell receptor (beta chain) comes out of a study of cytomegalovirus exposure and HLA in healthy donors. Study results and caveats: CMV serostatus was the sole immune exposure data available.

On this clone itself: Its cognate antigen is unknown.

Trimming removed 0 bases at V and 6 bases at J, with 4 bases between. There are 11 residues in the CDR3. The germline gives CDR1 SGHNT, CDR2 YYREEE (reference sequence). PCR was performed using 60 Vbeta and 13 Jbeta primers. Some clones are missing from TCRdb's copy, which holds only in-frame ones; the method was immunoSEQ multiplex PCR. Among approximately 190,000 clones listed, 60% to 80% were seen once. Donors were ostensibly healthy at sampling, although undocumented immune exposures were probable. The sample comprised PBMCs. The chain has TRBV5-4 and TRBJ2-7; D remains unclear. This clonotype was obtained from a young woman in good health and CMV-seropositive. DNA of the CDR3: TGTGCCAGCAGCTTGGACACCGAGCAGTACTTC. Protein sequence: CASSLDTEQYF.